A single sample gave rise to the 21 T cell receptor beta chains below, sequenced in a study of regulatory T cells in long-lasting Graves disease listed by TCRdb under 2021. The protocol used for the library was multiplex PCR. Sequenced on an Illumina HiSeq 4000. CDR3 regions were amplified by Arm-PCR with iRepertoire HTBI primers to construct TCR beta libraries. TCRdb reprocessed the public reads (quality trimming at Q25 with fastp, clone calling with MiXCR) and kept in-frame beta chains. Under each unique CDR3 protein, matching rows form one entry showing the most common genes and DNA. The sample table records roughly 530,000 distinct CDR3 sequences; 16% of these occur just once. Jointly, the top ten make up just under 25% of the sample. Interpreted using the paper, the time point label stands for: newly diagnosed GD, antithyroid drugs for less than 3 months. For both TCR sequencing and RNA sequencing, RNA was extracted from PBMCs in TRIzol.

These data also featured in a second study, about T cells in Graves' hyperthyroidism and ophthalmopathy.

Source: peripheral blood mononuclear cells (PBMCs), taken at new diagnosis, from a patient treated with antithyroid drugs. These receptors came from a woman aged 35-65 years with Graves disease. Donor details come from another sample of the same person, matched by shared clones.

The rearrangement links TRBV9 to TRBJ2-1, with D unclear. The CDR3 is 12 amino acids. Germline V gene data show CDR1 as SGDLS and CDR2 as YYNGEE. Trimming shortened V by 0 bases and J by 10 bases, and 8 bases separated the two germline ends. CDR3 sequence (DNA): TGTGCCAGCAGCGTAGGAGGACGAGAGCAGTTCTTC. Amino acid sequence: CASSVGGREQFF.

This rearrangement joins TRBV11-2 to TRBJ2-1, with TRBD2 matching over 12 bases. The CDR3 totals 16 residues. Per germline, CDR1 SGHAT and CDR2 FQNNGV. Trimming took 7 bases from V and 8 from J; bases not matched to a gene: 12. CDR3 protein: CASTKGLAGGPYEQFF. The CDR3 DNA reads as TGTGCCAGCACCAAGGGGCTAGCGGGGGGGCCCTATGAGCAGTTCTTC. Full variable domain (remainder filled in from reference TRBV11-2 and TRBJ2-1): EAGVAQSPRYKIIEKRQSVAFWCNPISGHATLYWYQQILGQGPKLLIQFQNNGVVDDSQLPKDRFSAERLKGVDSTLKIQPAKLEDSAVYLCASTKGLAGGPYEQFFGPGTRLTVL.

This clonotype was detected a few times. The gene calls are TRBV27 and TRBJ1-6; D ambiguous. CDR1 MNHEY and CDR2 SMNVEV come from the germline V gene (reference sequence). The length of the CDR3 is 14 residues. Trimming took 3 bases from V and 3 from J, leaving 6 bases between them. CDR3 residues: CASSFTVYNSPLHF. DNA of the CDR3: TGTGCCAGCAGTTTCACTGTCTATAATTCACCCCTCCACTTT.

CDR3 in DNA: TGTGCCAGCAGCCAAGGGAACACTGTGGCTTTCTTT. Translated, it gives CASSQGNTVAFF. The chain joins TRBV3-1 to TRBJ1-1; D call uncertain. Trimming took 1 base from V and 11 from J, leaving 11 bases between them. The CDR3 covers 12 residues. Germline CDR1 and CDR2: LGHDT and YNNKEL (reference sequence).

This clonotype came up many times. This chain connects TRBV28 to TRBJ2-5, with D possibly being TRBD1 or TRBD2 (5 bases each). From germline, CDR1 is MDHEN and CDR2 SYDVKM. The CDR3 is 17 residues long. The V and J ends lost 5 bases and 1 base respectively, with 20 bases between them. The CDR3 DNA reads as TGTGCCAGCAGTCTACAGCCGGGGTGGGGGATCCAAGAGACCCAGTACTTC. Its translation is CASSLQPGWGIQETQYF.

This clonotype was counted at least ten times. This sequence joins TRBV11-2 and TRBJ1-1; a possible D gene is TRBD1 (6 bases). Germline V gives CDR1 SGHAT, CDR2 FQNNGV. This CDR3 is 12 amino acids long. V lost 4 bases, J lost 10 bases, and 13 bases lay in between. The CDR3 loop is CASSSGQPGAFF. The CDR3 bases are TGTGCCAGCAGCTCTGGACAGCCGGGAGCTTTCTTT.

This clonotype was seen repeatedly, ten times or more. For the CDR3, the DNA is TGTGCCAGCAGCCCCCCTGGGGTAAACTATGGCTACACCTTC. Translated, it gives CASSPPGVNYGYTF. This chain uses TRBV7-9 with TRBJ1-2; D remains unclear. V shed 5 bases and J shed 2 bases, with 12 bases lying between them. Germline loops: CDR1 SEHNR, CDR2 FQNEAQ (reference sequence). The CDR3 is 14 amino acids.

This clonotype was counted only a few times. A much bigger clone sits one base away, suggesting this may be a read error. The chain uses TRBV11-2 and TRBJ2-7; 10 bases agree with TRBD1. Germline values: CDR1 SGHAT, CDR2 FQNNGV. The CDR3 spans 17 residues. The V and J ends lost 5 bases and 0 bases, in that order; junction bases with no gene match: 10. The CDR3 sequence is CASSPGTGEGSSYEQYF. Here the CDR3 DNA reads TGTGCCAGCAGCCCTGGGACAGGGGAAGGAAGCTCCTACGAGCAGTACTTC.

This clonotype appeared once. A far larger clone is just one base off, so this is likely a read error. Because the CDR3 is missing its conserved closing phenylalanine or tryptophan, this is likely a read error. CDR3 region: CASSFRTGLGNQPQHL. CDR3 coding DNA: TGTGCCAGCAGCTTTCGAACAGGGCTGGGCAATCAGCCCCAGCATCTT. The chain links TRBV11-2 to TRBJ1-5, with D perhaps TRBD1 (6 bases). The CDR3 is 16 residues long. Germline V lookup: CDR1 SGHAT, CDR2 FQNNGV. The V and J ends lost 3 bases and 2 bases respectively, with 14 bases between them.

This clonotype has just a few counts. A read error may account for a junction end that differs from germline. The J gene is TRBJ1-2, the V gene TRBV6-9; TRBD1 might be the D (5 bases). The CDR3 contains 15 residues. Per germline, CDR1 MNHGY and CDR2 SVAAGI. The CDR3 protein is CASSSGRGGDYGHTF. CDR3 nucleotide sequence: TGTGCCAGCAGTTCGGGACGGGGAGGGGACTATGGCCACACCTTC.

The chain combines TRBV5-1 with TRBJ1-6; TRBD1 matches 8 bases. Losses at the gene ends were 4 bases for V and 5 bases for J; bases not matched to a gene: 5. Germline V gene sequence: CDR1 SGHRS, CDR2 YFSETQ. CDR3 length: 15 amino acids. CDR3 in amino acids: CASSATGGDNSPLHF. CDR3 bases: TGCGCCAGCAGCGCTACAGGGGGGGATAATTCACCCCTCCACTTT.

This clonotype has a handful of counts. The V gene is TRBV2, the J gene TRBJ1-6; 7 bases line up with TRBD1. Unmatched junction bases numbered 10, after V lost 3 bases and J lost 14 bases. This CDR3 contains 14 residues. The germline CDR1 and CDR2 sequences are SNHLY and FYNNEI. In DNA, the CDR3 is TGTGCCAGCAGTGACGGGACAGTCCTAAAGACCCTCCACTTT. Protein: CASSDGTVLKTLHF.

The chain has TRBV6-5 and TRBJ1-5; D not resolved. The CDR3 runs 15 residues. V was shortened by 0 bases and J by 4 bases, with 10 bases between the two germline ends. CDR1 is MNHEY, CDR2 SVGAGI, per germline. The CDR3 coding sequence is TGTGCCAGCAGTTACTCGAGTAGGGATAATCAGCCCCAGCATTTT. This codes for CASSYSSRDNQPQHF.

The CDR3 spells CASSFFQGENTEAFF. The CDR3 region has the DNA TGCGCCAGCAGCTTTTTTCAGGGAGAGAACACTGAAGCTTTCTTT. This chain uses TRBV5-1 with TRBJ1-1; D is possibly TRBD1 (5 bases). The CDR3 extends over 15 amino acids. Germline V gene sequence: CDR1 SGHRS, CDR2 YFSETQ. V lost 2 bases and J 1 base, leaving 12 bases between the germline ends.

This clonotype appeared many times. The chain carries TRBV20-1 and TRBJ2-1; the D gene is possibly TRBD2 (6 bases). Germline-derived CDR1 and CDR2 are DFQATT and SNEGSKA (reference sequence). Trimming cost V 1 base and J 8 bases, with 15 bases left between them. The CDR3 totals 14 residues. CDR3 sequence reads: CSARGGLAVDEQFF. Written as DNA, the CDR3 is TGCAGTGCTAGAGGGGGACTCGCTGTAGATGAGCAGTTCTTC.

The table lists this clonotype with many counts. This chain uses TRBV3-1 with TRBJ2-7; no definite D call. The V and J ends lost 5 bases and 2 bases respectively, with 4 bases between them. The CDR3 consists of 11 residues. Germline CDR1 is LGHDT and CDR2 is YNNKEL (reference sequence). The CDR3: CASSATYEQYF. In DNA form, the CDR3 reads TGTGCCAGCAGCGCTACCTACGAGCAGTACTTC.

This CDR3 reads CASSFARGTSVYNEQFF. The CDR3 DNA sequence: TGTGCCAGCAGCTTCGCACGCGGGACTAGCGTTTACAATGAGCAGTTCTTC. This chain connects TRBV13 to TRBJ2-1, with 10 bases fitting TRBD2. The CDR3 sequence is 17 residues long. After removal of 3 bases from V and 4 bases from J, the junction contained 9 bases not matched to a gene. Germline CDR1 and CDR2: PRHDT and FYEKMQ (reference sequence).

The chain recombines TRBV24-1 with TRBJ1-5, with D uncertain. CDR1 is KGHDR and CDR2 is SFDVKD in the germline V gene. This CDR3 is 14 amino acids long. Trimming took off 5 bases at V and 4 bases at J, with 11 bases between the two ends. CDR3 coding DNA: TGTGCCACCAGTGGAGGAGGGCCTAATCAGCCCCAGCATTTT. The encoded protein is CATSGGGPNQPQHF.

In this sample, this clonotype turned up many times. CDR3 in DNA: TGTGCCAGCAGCTCGGGGTTGGGGGACAGTGAAGCTTTCTTT. Translation gives CASSSGLGDSEAFF. The chain uses TRBV5-6 and TRBJ1-1, with 7 bases matching TRBD1. The CDR3 has 14 amino acids. Germline CDR1 SGHDT, CDR2 YYEEEE. V was clipped by 3 bases and J by 7 bases; unmatched bases: 9. Full variable domain (outside the CDR3, taken from reference TRBV5-6 and TRBJ1-1): DAGVTQSPTHLIKTRGQQVTLRCSPKSGHDTVSWYQQALGQGPQFIFQYYEEEERQRGNFPDRFSGHQFPNYSSELNVNALLLGDSALYLCASSSGLGDSEAFFGQGTRLTVV.

The genes are TRBV4-1 and TRBJ1-6, with 9 bases matching TRBD1. This CDR3 is built from 15 residues. The germline V gene encodes CDR1 MGHRA and CDR2 YSYEKL. V shed 3 bases and J 10 bases; nucleotides not matched to a gene: 7. The DNA for the CDR3 is TGCGCCAGCAGCCAGCCGGGACAGGGTGGATCACCCCTCCACTTT. Translation gives CASSQPGQGGSPLHF.

The chain employs TRBV10-3 and TRBJ1-2; D gene unclear. CDR3 length: 12 amino acids. Trimming removed 9 bases from V and 0 bases from J, with 8 bases in between. CDR1 is ENHRY, CDR2 SYGVKD, per germline. The CDR3 DNA reads TGTGCCATGTGGACCGCTAACTATGGCTACACCTTC. It encodes CAMWTANYGYTF.